The T cell receptor (beta chain) described here comes from a study of T cell responses to AZD1222 COVID-19 vaccine. Study overall: Second-dose intervals near 4 or 12 weeks were combined. Overall study results and limits: Spike-specific TCRs gained breadth and depth after people received two AZD1222 doses. The donor cohort was predominantly white British with a female majority, and clonal diversity may have been underestimated. Repertoires were obtained solely post-peak T cell response.

Comments on this clone: Antigen specificity is unknown.

Profiling relied on immunoSEQ multiplex PCR, and the TCRdb table lists in-frame clones only, not all of them. Of 110,000 to 150,000 clones listed, approximately 90% are singletons. V lost 5 bases to trimming and J lost 2 bases; unmatched junction nucleotides: 9. CDR1 is SGHAT, CDR2 FQNNGV, per germline. CDR3 length equals 17 residues. The rearrangement joins TRBV11-2 to TRBJ2-2; 9 bases align to TRBD1. The source of this sequence is an adult in good health. The specimen was peripheral blood, collected on day 0 of AZD1222 vaccination. CDR3: CASSPGTGHLNTGELFF. In DNA, the CDR3 is TGTGCCAGCAGCCCGGGGACAGGGCATCTTAACACCGGGGAGCTGTTTTTT. Looking up the rest from reference TRBV11-2 and TRBJ2-2 gives the full variable domain: EAGVAQSPRYKIIEKRQSVAFWCNPISGHATLYWYQQILGQGPKLLIQFQNNGVVDDSQLPKDRFSAERLKGVDSTLKIQPAKLEDSAVYLCASSPGTGHLNTGELFFGEGSRLTVL.